This T cell receptor (beta chain) emerged from a study of cytomegalovirus exposure and HLA in healthy donors. Turning to the study itself: Findings of an earlier analysis included 90 million to 120 million unique TCR beta sequences from some 200 million T cells. Whole-study results and caveats: A later look showed TCR association rates differing by HLA locus, highest for DRB1 and lowest for HLA-C.

A word on this clone: What it recognizes is unknown.

The germline V gene encodes CDR1 PRHDT and CDR2 FYEKMQ (reference sequence). The junction had 8 bases not matched to a gene; V was cut back by 5 bases and J by 8 bases. The CDR3 runs to 13 residues. PCR was performed using 60 Vbeta and 13 Jbeta primers. In the authors' methods: Per a later analysis, the number of unique TCR beta chains was some 80 million, of which some 9.9 million were shared. Sequenced by immunoSEQ multiplex PCR; TCRdb stores in-frame clones only, minus some. D and trimming were read from the DNA, whereas the V and J calls and clone size are those reported in that table. The data contain roughly 66,000 clones, around 64% of them singletons.

Sequenced input: PBMCs. The gene calls are TRBV13 and TRBJ1-1; TRBD1 aligns across 7 bases. The TCR sequence derives from a woman between 50 and 59 years old in good health and CMV-seronegative. CDR3 sequence: CASSRGTEREAFF. CDR3 in DNA: TGTGCCAGCAGCCGCGGGACAGAGAGAGAAGCTTTCTTT.